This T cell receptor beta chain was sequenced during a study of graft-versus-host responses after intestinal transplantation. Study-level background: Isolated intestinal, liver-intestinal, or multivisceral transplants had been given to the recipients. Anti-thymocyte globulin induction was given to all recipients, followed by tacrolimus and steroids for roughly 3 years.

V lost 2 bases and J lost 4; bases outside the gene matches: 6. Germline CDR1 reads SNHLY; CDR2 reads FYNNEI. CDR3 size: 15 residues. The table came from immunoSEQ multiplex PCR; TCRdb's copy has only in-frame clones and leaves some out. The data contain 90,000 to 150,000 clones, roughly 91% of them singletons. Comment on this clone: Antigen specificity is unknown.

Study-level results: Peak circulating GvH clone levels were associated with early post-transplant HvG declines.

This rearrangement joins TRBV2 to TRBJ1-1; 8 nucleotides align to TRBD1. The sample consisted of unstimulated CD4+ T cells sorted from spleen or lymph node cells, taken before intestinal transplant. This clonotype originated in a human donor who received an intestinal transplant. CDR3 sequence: CASSEQGAVGTEAFF. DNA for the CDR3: TGTGCCAGCAGTGAACAGGGGGCTGTGGGCACTGAAGCTTTCTTT.